A single sample is the source of the 5 T cell receptor beta chains below, sequenced in a study of metastatic and nonmetastatic thyroid tumors. TCRdb re-processed the PCR reads through MiXCR. Of approximately 35,000 clones listed, 35% to 40% are singletons. Patients were all untreated before their thyroid surgery. Sequenced material: tumor tissue. These receptors all stem from a female donor with papillary thyroid cancer or a benign thyroid nodule (not recorded which). Some clones in this sample may be carry-over from other donors' samples.

This sequence joins TRBV19 and TRBJ2-2; 7 bases agree with TRBD1. With V trimmed by 5 bases and J by 5 bases, 8 bases remained unmatched. In germline, CDR1 is LNHDA, CDR2 SQIVND (reference sequence). This CDR3 spans 15 amino acids. DNA for the CDR3: TGTGCCAGTAGTTCGGGACAGACAGTTACCGGGGAGCTGTTTTTT. Its translation: CASSSGQTVTGELFF.

This clone was recorded a few times. V gene TRBV6-1 combines with J gene TRBJ2-7; D possibly corresponds to TRBD1 (5 bases). The ends were cut back, 7 bases at V and 3 bases at J, with 19 bases in the middle. CDR1 and CDR2 from the germline V gene are MNHNS and SASEGT. The CDR3 consists of 15 residues. DNA of the CDR3: TGTGCCAGCATGGCCCCAGGGTTCGGTATCTACGAGCAGTACTTC. Translated: CASMAPGFGIYEQYF.

There are a few counts of this clone. The chain carries TRBV7-2 and TRBJ2-1; 8 nucleotides match TRBD2. The CDR3 sequence is 16 residues long. Germline values: CDR1 SGHTA, CDR2 FQGNSA. V lost 5 bases, J lost 5 bases, and 11 bases stayed unmatched. In DNA, the CDR3 is TGTGCCAGCAGCGTGAGACAGATAGCGGGGAACAATGAGCAGTTCTTC. Protein product: CASSVRQIAGNNEQFF.

CDR3 bases: TGTGCCAGCTCCTTTCTAAGGTCGGGCTATGGCTACACCTTC. It yields the protein CASSFLRSGYGYTF. This chain joins TRBV27 and TRBJ1-2; no reliable D call. This CDR3 comprises 14 residues. Germline CDR1 MNHEY, CDR2 SMNVEV (reference sequence). V was cut by 8 bases and J by 4 bases, with 17 bases left in between.

The rearrangement uses TRBV7-8 and TRBJ1-6; D not resolved. Per the germline V gene, CDR1 is SGHVS and CDR2 is FQNEAQ. This CDR3 is built from 15 residues. Trimming cost V 4 bases and J 9 bases, with 16 bases left between them. DNA of the CDR3: TGTGCCAGCAGCTCGGTGACCTCGATGGGTTCACCCCTCCACTTT. Residues: CASSSVTSMGSPLHF.